This T cell receptor (beta chain) is drawn from a study of tumor-infiltrating lymphocytes in primary liver carcinoma. From unsorted bulk tissue weighing roughly 18-31 mg, DNA and RNA were co-extracted. A word on this clonotype: One base away lies a much larger clone, so this may be a sequencing read error.

Making TCR beta cDNA involved around 510 ng total RNA and a constant-region primer. Construction of TCR beta libraries relied on three successive nested multiplex PCR rounds employing slightly modified ARM-PCR. TRBV1-TRBV30 forward and Cbeta reverse primers drove the first two roughly 10-cycle rounds. TCRdb itself ran the multiplex PCR reads through MiXCR, one entry per CDR3 protein. The sample records 90,000 to 150,000 distinct CDR3 sequences, 65% to 75% being singletons. CDR3 size: 11 residues. Germline assignment: CDR1 SGHDT and CDR2 YYEEEE. This clonotype originated in a woman aged 60 to 75 with primary liver carcinoma and hepatitis B virus infection. The rearrangement uses TRBV5-6 and TRBJ2-7; 10 bases agree with TRBD2. Source material: tumor-adjacent normal liver tissue. The CDR3 DNA reads TGTGCCAGCAGCGCGGGACTAGCGTTCGACTTC. This encodes CASSAGLAFDF.